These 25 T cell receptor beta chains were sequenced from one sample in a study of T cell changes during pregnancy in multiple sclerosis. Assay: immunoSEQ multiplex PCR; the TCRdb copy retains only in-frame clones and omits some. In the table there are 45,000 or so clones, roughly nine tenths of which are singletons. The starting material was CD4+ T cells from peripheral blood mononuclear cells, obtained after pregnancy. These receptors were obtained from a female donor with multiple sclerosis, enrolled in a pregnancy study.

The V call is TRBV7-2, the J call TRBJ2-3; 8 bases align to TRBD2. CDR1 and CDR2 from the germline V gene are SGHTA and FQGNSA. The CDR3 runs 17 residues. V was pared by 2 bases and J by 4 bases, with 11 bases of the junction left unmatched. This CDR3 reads CASSLPSWREASDTQYF. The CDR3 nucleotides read TGTGCCAGCAGCTTACCTTCCTGGCGGGAGGCATCAGATACGCAGTATTTT.

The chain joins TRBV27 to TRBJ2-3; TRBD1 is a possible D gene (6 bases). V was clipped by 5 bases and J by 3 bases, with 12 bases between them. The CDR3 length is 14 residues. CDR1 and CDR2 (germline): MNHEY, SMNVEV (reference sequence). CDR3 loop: CASSVGQGTDTQYF. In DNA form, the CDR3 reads TGTGCCAGCAGTGTAGGTCAGGGGACAGATACGCAGTATTTT.

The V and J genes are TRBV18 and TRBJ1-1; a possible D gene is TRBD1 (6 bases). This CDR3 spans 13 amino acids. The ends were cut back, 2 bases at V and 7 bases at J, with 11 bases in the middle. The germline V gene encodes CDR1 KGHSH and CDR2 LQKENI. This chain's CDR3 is CASSPYRTDEAFF. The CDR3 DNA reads TGTGCCAGCTCACCATACAGGACAGATGAAGCTTTCTTT.

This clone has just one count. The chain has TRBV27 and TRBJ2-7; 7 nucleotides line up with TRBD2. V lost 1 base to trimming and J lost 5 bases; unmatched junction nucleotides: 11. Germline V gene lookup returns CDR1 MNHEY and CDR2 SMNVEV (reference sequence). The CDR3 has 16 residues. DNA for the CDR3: TGTGCCAGCAGTTTATACGTAGGAGGGAGGGCCAACGAGCAGTACTTC. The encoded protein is CASSLYVGGRANEQYF.

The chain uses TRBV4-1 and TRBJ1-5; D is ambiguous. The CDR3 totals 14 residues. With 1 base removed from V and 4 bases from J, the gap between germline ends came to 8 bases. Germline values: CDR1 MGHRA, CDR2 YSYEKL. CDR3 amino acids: CASSQVSRNQPQHF. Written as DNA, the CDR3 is TGCGCCAGCAGCCAAGTTTCCCGGAATCAGCCCCAGCATTTT.

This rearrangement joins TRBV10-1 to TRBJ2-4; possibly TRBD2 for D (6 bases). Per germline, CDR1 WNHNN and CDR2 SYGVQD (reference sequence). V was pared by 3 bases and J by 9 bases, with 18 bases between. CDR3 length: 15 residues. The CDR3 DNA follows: TGCGCCAGCAGTGAAATTAGCGGAACCTCAGGCATTCAGTACTTC. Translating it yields CASSEISGTSGIQYF.

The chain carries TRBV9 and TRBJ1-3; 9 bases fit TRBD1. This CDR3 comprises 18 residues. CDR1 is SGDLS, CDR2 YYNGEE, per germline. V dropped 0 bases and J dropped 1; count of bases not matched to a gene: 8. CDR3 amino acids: CASSVESGQGFSGNTIYF. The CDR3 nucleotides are TGTGCCAGCAGCGTAGAGTCAGGACAGGGGTTTTCTGGAAACACCATATATTTT.

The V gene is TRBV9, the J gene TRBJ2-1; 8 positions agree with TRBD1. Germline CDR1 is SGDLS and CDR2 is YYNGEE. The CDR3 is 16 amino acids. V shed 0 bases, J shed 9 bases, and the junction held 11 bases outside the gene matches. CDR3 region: CASSVVSQGAPGEQFF. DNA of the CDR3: TGTGCCAGCAGCGTAGTTTCGCAGGGGGCGCCTGGTGAGCAGTTCTTC.

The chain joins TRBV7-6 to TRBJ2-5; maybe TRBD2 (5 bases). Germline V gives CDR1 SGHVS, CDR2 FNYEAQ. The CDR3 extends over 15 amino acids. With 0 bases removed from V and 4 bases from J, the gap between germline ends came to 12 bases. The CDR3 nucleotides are TGTGCCAGCAGCTTAGCGCTAGCTTTCACAGAGACCCAGTACTTC. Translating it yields CASSLALAFTETQYF.

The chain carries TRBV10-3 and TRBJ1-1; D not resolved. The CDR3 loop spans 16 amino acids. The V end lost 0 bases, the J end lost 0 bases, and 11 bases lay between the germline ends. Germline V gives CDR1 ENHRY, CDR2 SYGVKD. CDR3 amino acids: CAISESSVLMNTEAFF. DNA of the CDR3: TGTGCCATCAGTGAGTCGTCAGTCCTTATGAACACTGAAGCTTTCTTT.

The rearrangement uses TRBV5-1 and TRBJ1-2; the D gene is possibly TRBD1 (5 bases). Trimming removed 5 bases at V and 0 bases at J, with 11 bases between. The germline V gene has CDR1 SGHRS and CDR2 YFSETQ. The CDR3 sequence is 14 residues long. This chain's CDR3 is CASRADRSNYGYTF. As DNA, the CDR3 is TGCGCCAGCAGAGCCGACAGATCTAACTATGGCTACACCTTC. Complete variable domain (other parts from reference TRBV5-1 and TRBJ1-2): KAGVTQTPRYLIKTRGQQVTLSCSPISGHRSVSWYQQTPGQGLQFLFEYFSETQRNKGNFPGRFSGRQFSNSRSEMNVSTLELGDSALYLCASRADRSNYGYTFGSGTRLTVV.

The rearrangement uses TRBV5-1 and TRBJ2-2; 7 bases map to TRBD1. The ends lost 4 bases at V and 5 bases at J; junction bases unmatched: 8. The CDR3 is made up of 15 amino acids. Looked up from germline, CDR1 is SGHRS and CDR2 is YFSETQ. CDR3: CASSAKGQRTGELFF. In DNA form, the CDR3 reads TGCGCCAGCAGCGCAAAGGGACAGAGAACCGGGGAGCTGTTTTTT.

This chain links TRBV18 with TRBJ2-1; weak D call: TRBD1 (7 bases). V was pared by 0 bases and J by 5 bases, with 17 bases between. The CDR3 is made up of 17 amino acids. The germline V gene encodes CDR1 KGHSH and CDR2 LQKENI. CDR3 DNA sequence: TGTGCCAGCTCACCACCGTCGGCAGGGGGGACGAACAATGAGCAGTTCTTC. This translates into CASSPPSAGGTNNEQFF.

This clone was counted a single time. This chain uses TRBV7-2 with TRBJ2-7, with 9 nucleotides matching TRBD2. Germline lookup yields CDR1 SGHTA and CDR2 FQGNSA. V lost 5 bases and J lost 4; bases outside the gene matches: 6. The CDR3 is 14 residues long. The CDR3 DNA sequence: TGTGCCAGCAGCCCGGGACTAGCAAATTACGAGCAGTACTTC. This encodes CASSPGLANYEQYF.

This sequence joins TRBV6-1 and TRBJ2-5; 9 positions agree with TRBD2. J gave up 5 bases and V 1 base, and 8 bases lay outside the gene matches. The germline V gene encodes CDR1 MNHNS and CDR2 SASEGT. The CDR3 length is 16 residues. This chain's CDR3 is CASSEGVAGGLETQYF. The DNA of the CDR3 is TGTGCCAGCAGTGAAGGGGTGGCGGGAGGGCTGGAGACCCAGTACTTC.

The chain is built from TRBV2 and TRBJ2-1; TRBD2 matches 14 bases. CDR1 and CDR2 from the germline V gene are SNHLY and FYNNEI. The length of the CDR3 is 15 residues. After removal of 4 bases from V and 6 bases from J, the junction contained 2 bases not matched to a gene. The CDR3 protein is CASSGGLAGVNEQFF. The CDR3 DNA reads TGTGCCAGCAGTGGGGGACTAGCGGGAGTCAATGAGCAGTTCTTC.

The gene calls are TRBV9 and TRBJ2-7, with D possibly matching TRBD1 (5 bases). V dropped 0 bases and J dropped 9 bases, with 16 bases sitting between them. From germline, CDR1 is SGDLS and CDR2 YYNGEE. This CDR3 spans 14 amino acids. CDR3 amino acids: CASSVGGRGSRQYF. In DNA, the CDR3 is TGTGCCAGCAGCGTAGGTGGAAGGGGTAGTCGGCAGTACTTC.

CDR3 in amino acids: CASSFRLDGVLNTEAFF. The CDR3 region has the DNA TGTGCCAGCAGCTTTAGGCTCGACGGGGTCTTGAACACTGAAGCTTTCTTT. The gene calls are TRBV11-1 and TRBJ1-1; D unresolved. V lost 3 bases and J 0 bases, leaving 17 bases between the germline ends. CDR3 length equals 17 residues. The germline V gene has CDR1 SGHAT and CDR2 FQDESV (reference sequence).

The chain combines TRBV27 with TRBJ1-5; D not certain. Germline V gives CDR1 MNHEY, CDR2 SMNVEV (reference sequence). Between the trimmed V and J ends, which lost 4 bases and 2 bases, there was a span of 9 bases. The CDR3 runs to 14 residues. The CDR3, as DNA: TGTGCCAGCAGTTCACTGTTTGGCAATCAGCCCCAGCATTTT. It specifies CASSSLFGNQPQHF.

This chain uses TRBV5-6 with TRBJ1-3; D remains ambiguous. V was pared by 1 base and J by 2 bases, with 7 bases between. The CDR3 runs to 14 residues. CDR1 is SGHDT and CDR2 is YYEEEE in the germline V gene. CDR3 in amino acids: CASSLWETGNTIYF. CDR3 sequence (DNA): TGTGCCAGCAGCTTGTGGGAGACTGGAAACACCATATATTTT.

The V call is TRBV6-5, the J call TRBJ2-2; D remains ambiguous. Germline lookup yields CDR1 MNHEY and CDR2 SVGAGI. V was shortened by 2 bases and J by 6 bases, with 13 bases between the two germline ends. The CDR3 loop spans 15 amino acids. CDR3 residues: CASSYAPYRPGELFF. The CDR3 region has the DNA TGTGCCAGCAGTTACGCGCCCTACCGCCCCGGGGAGCTGTTTTTT.

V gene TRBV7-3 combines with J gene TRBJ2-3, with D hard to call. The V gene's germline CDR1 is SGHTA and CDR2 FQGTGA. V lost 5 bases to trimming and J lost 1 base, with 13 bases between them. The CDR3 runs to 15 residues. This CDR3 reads CASSPGRSGTDTQYF. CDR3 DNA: TGTGCCAGCAGCCCTGGTAGGAGCGGCACAGATACGCAGTATTTT. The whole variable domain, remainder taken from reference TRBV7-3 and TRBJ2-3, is GAGVSQTPSNKVTEKGKYVELRCDPISGHTALYWYRQSLGQGPEFLIYFQGTGAADDSGLPNDRFFAVRPEGSVSTLKIQRTERGDSAVYLCASSPGRSGTDTQYFGPGTRLTVL.

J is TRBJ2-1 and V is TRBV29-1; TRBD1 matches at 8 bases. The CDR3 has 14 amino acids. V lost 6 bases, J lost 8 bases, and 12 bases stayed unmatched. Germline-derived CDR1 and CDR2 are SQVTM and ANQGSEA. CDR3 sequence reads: CSVARQGNIDEQFF. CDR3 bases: TGCAGCGTCGCAAGACAGGGGAATATAGATGAGCAGTTCTTC.

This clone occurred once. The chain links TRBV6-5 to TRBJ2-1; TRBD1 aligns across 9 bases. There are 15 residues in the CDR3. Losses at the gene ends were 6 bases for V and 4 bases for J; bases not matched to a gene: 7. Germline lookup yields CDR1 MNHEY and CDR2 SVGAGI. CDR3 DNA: TGTGCCAGCAGCCCCGGGACAGGGAGGTACAATGAGCAGTTCTTC. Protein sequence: CASSPGTGRYNEQFF.

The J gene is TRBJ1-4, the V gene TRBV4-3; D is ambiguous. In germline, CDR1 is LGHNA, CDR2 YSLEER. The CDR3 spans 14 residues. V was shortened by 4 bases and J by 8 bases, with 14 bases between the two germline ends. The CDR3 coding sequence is TGCGCCAGCAGCCGATTGCAGGCTTCCGAAAAACTGTTTTTT. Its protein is CASSRLQASEKLFF.